The entry that follows covers one T cell receptor (beta chain) sequence. What it binds is not known. The data originate from a study of T cells in localized non-small cell lung cancer. Study results and caveats: Among the top 100 tumor clones, a median about 58 appeared in adjacent lung. Uninvolved nearby lung showed the greatest T cell clonality, exceeding that found in tumor.

Measured with immunoSEQ multiplex PCR; TCRdb has only the in-frame clones, and not every one. In the table there are roughly 9,900 clones, under 95% of which are singletons. The starting material was peripheral blood, obtained before any cancer treatment. The clonotype comes from a woman aged 35-70 years with stage I squamous cell lung carcinoma.

CDR3 loop: CAWDIGTPTYGYTF. CDR3 sequence (DNA): TGTGCCTGGGACATCGGGACACCCACCTATGGCTACACCTTC. The V call is TRBV30, the J call TRBJ1-2, with D perhaps matching TRBD1 (6 bases). CDR1 is GTSNPN and CDR2 is SVGIG in the germline V gene (reference sequence). V lost 5 bases to trimming and J lost 4 bases, with 17 bases between them. The CDR3 length is 14 residues.